The rows below give T cell receptor beta chains drawn from one sample of a study of technical replicates of blood from a handful of donors. Clones were read by immunoSEQ multiplex PCR, and TCRdb kept only the in-frame ones, dropping some. Of about 62,000 clones listed, 95% to 98% are singletons. The sample comprised T cells isolated from PBMCs. The receptors were sampled from a human donor in good health. The CDR3 runs from the conserved cysteine through the conserved F or W. The D gene is left open where the match is weak. Clone size is given for some rows only: seen once, a few or many times, or a class if the clone is expanded.

j_call d_call v_call clone_size cdr3_aa cdr3_nt
TRBJ2-2 - TRBV2 - CASGALRGGELFF TGTGCCAGCGGGGCGCTTCGAGGCGGGGAGCTGTTTTTT
TRBJ1-2 - TRBV29-1 - CSVDLQGGGYTF TGCAGCGTTGACTTACAGGGTGGTGGCTACACCTTC
TRBJ2-2 - TRBV10-1 - CASKGSTGELFF TGCGCCAGCAAGGGGTCCACCGGGGAGCTGTTTTTT
TRBJ2-6 TRBD2 TRBV11-3 - CASSLLAVSGANVLTF TGTGCCAGCAGCTTACTAGCGGTCTCTGGGGCCAACGTCCTGACTTTC
TRBJ1-1 - TRBV15 - CATGQRGAYFTEAFF TGTGCCACCGGACAACGGGGGGCTTATTTCACTGAAGCTTTCTTT
TRBJ2-7 TRBD2 TRBV6-1 - CASSPAGVYEQYF TGTGCCAGCAGTCCAGCGGGGGTCTACGAGCAGTACTTC
TRBJ2-7 - TRBV7-9 - CASSLKVANYEQYF TGTGCCAGCAGCTTAAAGGTAGCGAACTACGAGCAGTACTTC
TRBJ2-7 TRBD2 TRBV13 - CASSLGGSGGDEQYF TGTGCCAGCAGCTTAGGGGGTAGCGGGGGAGACGAGCAGTACTTC
TRBJ1-2 - TRBV4-1 once CASSQNNRVSYGYTF TGCGCCAGCAGCCAAAACAACAGGGTCAGCTATGGCTACACCTTC
TRBJ1-1 - TRBV29-1 - CSVNNLGGFKKNTEAFF TGCAGCGTTAATAATCTGGGGGGGTTTAAGAAGAACACTGAAGCTTTCTTT
TRBJ1-1 - TRBV7-6 - CASSQGKSTEAFF TGTGCCAGCAGCCAGGGGAAAAGCACTGAAGCTTTCTTT
TRBJ2-7 TRBD2 TRBV5-1 - CASSLGLAGISYEQYF TGCGCCAGCAGCTTGGGCCTAGCGGGTATCTCCTACGAGCAGTACTTC
TRBJ1-1 - TRBV5-1 - CASSLAGNTEAFF TGCGCCAGCAGCTTGGCCGGGAACACTGAAGCTTTCTTT
TRBJ2-3 TRBD1 TRBV27 - CASSTSGTASTDTQYF TGTGCCAGCAGTACTTCCGGGACAGCTAGCACAGATACGCAGTATTTT
TRBJ1-5 - TRBV5-1 - CASSLGQGPHQPQHF TGCGCCAGCAGCTTGGGGCAGGGGCCTCATCAGCCCCAGCATTTT
TRBJ2-1 - TRBV4-1 - CASSQYGTREVDEQFF TGCGCCAGCAGCCAGTATGGGACTCGTGAAGTAGATGAGCAGTTCTTC
TRBJ1-6 - TRBV7-9 - CASSPEGNSPLHF TGTGCCAGCAGCCCAGAGGGCAATTCACCCCTCCACTTT
TRBJ2-1 TRBD2 TRBV5-6 - CASSLDGLEVYNEQFF TGTGCCAGCAGCTTGGATGGACTAGAGGTTTACAATGAGCAGTTCTTC
TRBJ2-5 - TRBV2 - CASISDSKIQETQYF TGTGCCAGCATTTCGGACTCAAAGATACAAGAGACCCAGTACTTC
TRBJ2-7 TRBD1 TRBV9 once CASSVGTGDYEQYF TGTGCCAGCAGCGTCGGGACAGGGGACTACGAGCAGTACTTC
TRBJ1-2 TRBD1 TRBV19 once CASSTGQGAYGYTF TGTGCCAGTAGTACGGGCCAGGGGGCCTATGGCTACACCTTC
TRBJ2-2 TRBD1 TRBV7-6 - CASSLRPGQHTGELFF TGTGCCAGCAGCTTACGTCCGGGACAGCACACCGGGGAGCTGTTTTTT
TRBJ2-3 TRBD1 TRBV27 - CASSQDRGPTYTQYF TGTGCCAGCAGCCAGGACAGGGGGCCTACTTATACGCAGTATTTT
TRBJ1-5 - TRBV7-2 - CASSPEGNQPQHF TGTGCCAGCAGCCCAGAGGGCAATCAGCCCCAGCATTTT
TRBJ2-7 - TRBV7-2 - CASRSGTGREQYF TGTGCCAGCAGAAGTGGAACGGGGAGAGAGCAGTACTTC
TRBJ2-1 - TRBV27 - CASSLMLGPYNEQFF TGTGCCAGCAGTTTAATGTTGGGGCCCTACAATGAGCAGTTCTTC
TRBJ2-1 - TRBV11-2 - CASSFNEGHQFF TGTGCCAGCAGCTTTAACGAGGGACACCAGTTCTTC
TRBJ2-6 - TRBV11-2 - CASSFLGTGANVLTF TGTGCCAGCAGCTTTCTGGGCACCGGGGCCAACGTCCTGACTTTC
TRBJ2-6 - TRBV5-1 - CASSPTDSGANVLTF TGCGCCAGCAGCCCCACAGACTCTGGGGCCAACGTCCTGACTTTC
TRBJ2-7 TRBD1 TRBV5-4 - CASSFPGQGPYEQYF TGTGCCAGCAGCTTTCCGGGACAGGGCCCCTACGAGCAGTACTTC
TRBJ2-7 - TRBV19 - CASSIGPVGLDEQYF TGTGCCAGTAGTATTGGACCGGTGGGGCTGGACGAGCAGTACTTC
TRBJ1-5 TRBD1 TRBV2 - CASRDDRGGNQPQHF TGTGCCAGCAGGGACGACAGGGGGGGCAATCAGCCCCAGCATTTT
TRBJ2-1 - TRBV4-1 - CASVSGSDEQFF TGCGCCAGCGTGTCTGGTTCGGATGAGCAGTTCTTC
TRBJ1-1 - TRBV7-6 - CASSLVLNGNAEAFF TGTGCCAGCAGCTTAGTTCTAAACGGTAATGCGGAAGCTTTCTTT
TRBJ2-1 - TRBV5-1 - CASSLFWNEQFF TGCGCCAGCAGCCTATTTTGGAATGAGCAGTTCTTC
TRBJ2-3 - TRBV28 once CASSLDFTQYF TGTGCCAGCAGTTTAGACTTCACGCAGTATTTT
TRBJ2-7 TRBD2 TRBV10-2 - CASSSSGAIGTYEQYF TGCGCCAGCAGTTCTAGCGGGGCCATAGGTACATACGAGCAGTACTTC
TRBJ2-3 TRBD2 TRBV28 - CASSFEREGRYF TGTGCCAGCAGTTTTGAGCGGGAGGGCCGGTATTTT
TRBJ2-1 - TRBV20-1 - CSARRDNEQFF TGCAGTGCTAGGCGGGACAATGAGCAGTTCTTC
TRBJ1-1 - TRBV6-1 - CASSDRVGTEAFF TGTGCCAGCAGTGACAGGGTGGGGACTGAAGCTTTCTTT
TRBJ2-3 - TRBV6-6 - CASSWRGADTQYF TGTGCCAGCAGTTGGAGGGGCGCTGATACGCAGTATTTT
TRBJ2-1 TRBD2 TRBV5-1 - CASSLQRLAGPWEQFF TGCGCCAGCAGCTTGCAGCGACTAGCGGGACCTTGGGAGCAGTTCTTC
TRBJ1-1 - TRBV10-2 - CASSENGQGRVAFF TGCGCCAGCAGTGAGAATGGGCAGGGGAGGGTAGCTTTCTTT
TRBJ1-2 TRBD1 TRBV7-9 once CAAVGVQGSNYGYTF TGTGCCGCGGTGGGGGTACAGGGGTCTAACTATGGCTACACCTTC
TRBJ1-6 TRBD1 TRBV19 - CASSIEGAPPLHF TGTGCCAGTAGTATCGAGGGGGCCCCACCCCTCCACTTT
TRBJ2-5 - TRBV5-1 - CASTRGGGQETQYF TGCGCCAGCACCCGGGGAGGGGGCCAAGAGACCCAGTACTTC
TRBJ1-5 - TRBV18 - CASSPRYIPDQPQHF TGTGCCAGCTCACCACGGTACATACCCGATCAGCCCCAGCATTTT